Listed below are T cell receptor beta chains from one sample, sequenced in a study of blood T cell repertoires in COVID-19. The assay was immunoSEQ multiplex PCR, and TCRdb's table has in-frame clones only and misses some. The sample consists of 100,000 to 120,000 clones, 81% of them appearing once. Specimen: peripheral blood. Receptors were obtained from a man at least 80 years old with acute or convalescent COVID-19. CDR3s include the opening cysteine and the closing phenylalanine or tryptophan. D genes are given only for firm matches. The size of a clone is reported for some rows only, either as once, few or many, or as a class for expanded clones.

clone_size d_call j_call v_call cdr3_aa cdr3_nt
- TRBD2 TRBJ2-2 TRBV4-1 CASSRRTSGRATGELFF TGCGCCAGCAGCCGAAGGACTAGCGGGAGGGCAACCGGGGAGCTGTTTTTT
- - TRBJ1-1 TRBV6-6 CASSSLTGKDTEAFF TGTGCCAGCAGTTCCCTTACAGGGAAGGACACTGAAGCTTTCTTT
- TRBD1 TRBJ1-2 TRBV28 CASSLGTDYGYTF TGTGCCAGCAGTTTAGGGACAGACTATGGCTACACCTTC
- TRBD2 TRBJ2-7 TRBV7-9 CASSAVGTSGRRAYEQYF TGTGCCAGCAGCGCCGTAGGGACTAGCGGGAGAAGAGCCTACGAGCAGTACTTC
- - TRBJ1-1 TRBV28 CASSLQATEAFF TGTGCCAGCAGCCTTCAAGCAACTGAAGCTTTCTTT
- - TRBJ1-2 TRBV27 CASSPDRLSRGYTF TGTGCCAGCAGTCCCGACAGGCTATCCCGTGGCTACACCTTC
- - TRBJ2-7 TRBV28 CASEGAGSSYEQYF TGTGCCAGCGAAGGGGCAGGGTCCTCCTACGAGCAGTACTTC
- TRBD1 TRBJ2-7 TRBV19 CASSRDRGYEQYF TGTGCCAGTAGTAGGGACAGGGGCTACGAGCAGTACTTC
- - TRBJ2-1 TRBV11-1 CASRVGGGANEQFF TGTGCCAGCAGAGTAGGCGGAGGGGCCAATGAGCAGTTCTTC
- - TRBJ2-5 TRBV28 CASSFMETQYF TGTGCCAGCAGTTTTATGGAGACCCAGTACTTC
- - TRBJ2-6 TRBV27 CATQRVLGVAGANVLTF TGTGCCACTCAACGGGTCCTTGGAGTAGCTGGGGCCAACGTCCTGACTTTC
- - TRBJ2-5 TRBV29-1 CSVGAYIGTQYF TGCAGCGTTGGGGCTTACATCGGGACCCAGTACTTC
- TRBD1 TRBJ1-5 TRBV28 CASSLGTGRFNQPQHF TGTGCCAGCAGTTTAGGGACAGGGCGATTCAATCAGCCCCAGCATTTT
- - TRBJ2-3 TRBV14 CASSRQPGDTQYF TGTGCCAGCAGCCGACAGCCGGGAGATACGCAGTATTTT
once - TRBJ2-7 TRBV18 CASSPPAGSYEQYF TGTGCCAGCTCACCACCGGCGGGCTCCTACGAGCAGTACTTC
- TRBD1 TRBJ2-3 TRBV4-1 CASSQDRGRDTQYF TGCGCCAGCAGCCAAGACAGGGGGCGAGATACGCAGTATTTT
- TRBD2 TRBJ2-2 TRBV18 CASSLLGLARGAGELFF TGTGCCAGCTCCCTACTCGGACTAGCCCGAGGGGCCGGGGAGCTGTTTTTT
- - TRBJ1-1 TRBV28 CASSLWLSMNTEAFF TGTGCCAGCAGTTTATGGCTGAGCATGAACACTGAAGCTTTCTTT
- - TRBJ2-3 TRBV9 CASSVGLTHTSSTDTQYF TGTGCCAGCAGCGTAGGGCTTACCCACACATCTAGCACAGATACGCAGTATTTT
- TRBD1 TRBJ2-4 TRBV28 CASSSGGAAKNIQYF TGTGCCAGCAGTTCAGGGGGCGCGGCCAAAAACATTCAGTACTTC
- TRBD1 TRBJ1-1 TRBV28 CASSLFGTGHTEAFF TGTGCCAGCAGTTTATTCGGGACAGGGCACACTGAAGCTTTCTTT
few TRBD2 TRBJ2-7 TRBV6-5 CASRRSASGPYEQYF TGTGCCAGCCGGAGAAGCGCTAGCGGACCCTACGAGCAGTACTTC
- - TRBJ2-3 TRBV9 CASSQATFTDTQYF TGTGCCAGCAGCCAAGCTACCTTCACAGATACGCAGTATTTT
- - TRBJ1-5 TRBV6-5 CASSRVGGAGQPQHF TGTGCCAGCAGCCGAGTCGGGGGGGCGGGACAGCCCCAGCATTTT
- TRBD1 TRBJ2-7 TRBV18 CASSPRQGTSYEQYF TGTGCCAGCTCACCCCGACAGGGTACCAGCTACGAGCAGTACTTC
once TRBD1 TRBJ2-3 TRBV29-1 CSVRQGAEDTQYF TGCAGCGTGAGGCAGGGGGCGGAAGATACGCAGTATTTT